This section outlines one T cell receptor beta chain sequence together with its context. Antigen: not known. These data are taken from a study of T cell responses to AZD1222 COVID-19 vaccine. Study observations and caveats: Sampling captured repertoires only after the peak T cell response. Spike-spanning, vaccine-associated CD4 TCRs were dominant at 160-218 and 743-854.

Germline CDR1 LGHDT, CDR2 YNNKEL (reference sequence). The V gene end was trimmed by 4 bases and the J gene end by 6 bases; junction bases not matched to a gene: 7. The CDR3 consists of 15 residues. Libraries were prepared by immunoSEQ multiplex PCR; TCRdb keeps only in-frame clonotypes and omits some of them. The sample has about 94,000 clones; around nine tenths are singletons. This rearrangement joins TRBV3-1 (or the pseudogene TRBV3-2) to TRBJ2-1; 9 bases fit TRBD2. The source of this sequence is an adult who received the AZD1222 COVID-19 vaccine. Sample: peripheral blood, taken 28 days after the second AZD1222 dose. The CDR3 coding sequence is TGTGCCAGCAGCCCCCCTGGCGGGAGGGCCAATGAGCAGTTCTTC. Encoded protein: CASSPPGGRANEQFF.